This T cell receptor beta chain was captured in a study of blood T cell repertoires in COVID-19. Study details: The United States, Italy and Spain provided the acute and convalescent COVID-19 samples. From T cells, B-cell-depleted T cells, or PBMCs came the material, which was cDNA or gDNA.

How the authors handled the data: Using reference gene primer amplification, nucleated cell counts were estimated. Produced via immunoSEQ multiplex PCR; TCRdb's table is partial and in-frame only. V, J and clone size are those of that table, while D and trimming were read from the DNA. The sample gives around 450,000 clones, 87% of which show up once; under 0.85% is in the top ten. Germline V CDR1 and CDR2: SGDLS, YYNGEE. The CDR3 has 14 residues. V was pared by 4 bases and J by 4 bases, with 11 bases between. Clinical histories supplied by participants themselves formed the basis of cohort assignment.

The origin of this receptor is a woman aged 18-29 years who had recovered from COVID-19. V and J are TRBV9 and TRBJ2-2, with D perhaps matching TRBD1 (6 bases). Sequencing input: PBMCs or T cells enriched from blood (not recorded which). Here the CDR3 reads CASSPRTATGELFF. The DNA for the CDR3 is TGTGCCAGCAGCCCGAGGACAGCCACCGGGGAGCTGTTTTTT.